This T cell receptor (beta chain) stems from a study of metastatic and nonmetastatic thyroid tumors. Study in general: From malignant and benign thyroid patients, repertoires in blood and in tumor or nodule tissue were compared.

Through MiXCR, TCRdb re-clonotyped the PCR reads. Among tens of thousands of clones listed, about 12% were seen once. CDR3 size: 15 residues. The germline V and J ends were trimmed by 1 base and 7 bases, with 16 bases remaining between them. The germline CDR1 and CDR2 sequences are MGHRA and YSYEKL. Every patient was untreated before thyroid surgery. This clone has a count of ten or more. This chain joins TRBV4-1 and TRBJ1-2, with a possible D match to TRBD1 (5 bases). The sample consisted of blood. This TCR was sampled from a female donor with papillary thyroid cancer or a benign thyroid nodule (not recorded which). Some clones in this sample may be carry-over from other donors' samples. The CDR3 sequence is CASSQGVGRAAGYTF. The CDR3, as DNA: TGCGCCAGCAGCCAAGGGGTTGGCAGGGCGGCTGGCTACACCTTC.